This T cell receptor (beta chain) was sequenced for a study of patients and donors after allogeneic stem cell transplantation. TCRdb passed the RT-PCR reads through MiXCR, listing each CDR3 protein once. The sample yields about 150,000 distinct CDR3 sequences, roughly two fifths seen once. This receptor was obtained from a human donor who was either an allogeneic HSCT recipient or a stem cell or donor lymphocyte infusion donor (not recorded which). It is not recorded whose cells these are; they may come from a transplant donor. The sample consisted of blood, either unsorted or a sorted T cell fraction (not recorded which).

This CDR3 reads CASSLTGGEQYF. The CDR3 bases are TGTGCCAGCAGCTTGACCGGGGGCGAGCAGTACTTC. V usage is TRBV9 and J usage is TRBJ2-7; TRBD2 is a possible D gene (6 bases). This CDR3 comprises 12 residues. Trimming took 4 bases from V and 6 from J, leaving 11 bases between them. From germline, CDR1 is SGDLS and CDR2 YYNGEE. Combining the CDR3 with reference TRBV9 and TRBJ2-7 gives the whole variable domain DSGVTQTPKHLITATGQRVTLRCSPRSGDLSVYWYQQSLDQGLQFLIQYYNGEERAKGNILERFSAQQFPDLHSELNLSSLELGDSALYFCASSLTGGEQYFGPGTRLTVT.